The rows below give T cell receptor beta chains drawn from one sample of a study of monozygotic twins with inflammatory bowel disease. From its re-call of the 5' RACE reads, TCRdb lists each CDR3 protein once, without DNA. The sample yields more than 300,000 distinct CDR3 sequences, of which the top ten take up 2.6%. The source material was blood. All receptors come from a human donor with ulcerative colitis or Crohn's disease, or a healthy co-twin of an affected twin (not recorded which). The CDR3 runs from the conserved cysteine through the conserved F or W. Fields, in order: V gene, J gene, CDR3 protein.

V: TRBV6-1
J: TRBJ2-3
CDR3: CASGSGGDTDTQYF

V: TRBV7-9
J: TRBJ2-2
CDR3: CASSPETNTGELFF

V: TRBV29-1
J: TRBJ1-3
CDR3: CSVVGTGSGNTIYF

V: TRBV27
J: TRBJ2-7
CDR3: CASRGQGAEQYF

V: TRBV20-1
J: TRBJ1-5
CDR3: CSARGGGHVKNQPQHF

V: TRBV5-6
J: TRBJ2-2
CDR3: CASSLADRGPRGELFF

V: TRBV2
J: TRBJ2-3
CDR3: CASSVRPGTDTQYF

V: TRBV19
J: TRBJ1-2
CDR3: CATTYFYTGSGYTF

V: TRBV7-3
J: TRBJ2-1
CDR3: CASSPSSGGTNEQFF

V: TRBV20-1
J: TRBJ2-1
CDR3: CSASPANEQFF

V: TRBV28
J: TRBJ2-7
CDR3: CASTSFSGNEQYF

V: TRBV9
J: TRBJ2-3
CDR3: CASSPVSSGSTDTQYF

V: TRBV12-3/TRBV12-4
J: TRBJ2-5
CDR3: CASSPRQPRMETQYF

V: TRBV7-3
J: TRBJ2-2
CDR3: CASSLLQSTGELFF